One T cell receptor (beta chain) is described in this entry. This entry comes from a study of control samples from healthy donors and cancer patients. Some clones are missing from TCRdb's copy, which holds only in-frame ones; the method was immunoSEQ multiplex PCR. The sample records 170,000 or so clones, over 80% being singletons. The V gene's germline CDR1 is SQVTM and CDR2 ANQGSEA. This CDR3 is built from 11 residues. V lost 1 base and J lost 11, with 11 bases in between. This chain uses TRBV29-1 with TRBJ1-2; D call uncertain. The specimen sequenced was blood. The TCR originated in a man aged 18 to 30 in good health. CDR3 protein: CSVEGGSHYTF. The CDR3 DNA sequence: TGCAGCGTTGAAGGAGGGTCCCATTACACCTTC.